These 23 T cell receptor beta chains were sequenced from one sample in a study of cytomegalovirus exposure and HLA in healthy donors. PCR amplification relied on 60 Vbeta primers (plus 13 Jbeta primers). Sequenced by immunoSEQ multiplex PCR; TCRdb stores in-frame clones only, minus some. The table shows about 90,000 clones, with over 60% occurring only once. Sequencing was performed on PBMCs. Receptors originate from a middle-aged woman in good health and CMV-seropositive.

The chain uses TRBV4-1 and TRBJ2-7, with TRBD1 matching 8 bases. Germline assignment: CDR1 MGHRA and CDR2 YSYEKL. The length of the CDR3 is 16 residues. Trimming at V came to 1 base and at J to 2 bases, leaving 7 bases not matched to a gene. CDR3 DNA: TGCGCCAGCAGCCAAGCCCGGACAGGGTTTACCTACGAGCAGTACTTC. Translation gives CASSQARTGFTYEQYF.

This clone came up a few times. The chain recombines TRBV19 with TRBJ1-1; D call uncertain. CDR1 is LNHDA, CDR2 SQIVND, per germline (reference sequence). This CDR3 has 17 residues. With 8 bases removed from V and 0 bases from J, the gap between germline ends came to 22 bases. The CDR3 DNA reads TGTGCCAGTGAGCCCCCGGGATCGGGTGCCATGAACACTGAAGCTTTCTTT. Its protein is CASEPPGSGAMNTEAFF.

The rearrangement links TRBV2 to TRBJ2-1; 10 positions match TRBD1. Germline V gene sequence: CDR1 SNHLY, CDR2 FYNNEI. The CDR3 sequence is 14 residues long. With 4 bases clipped from V and 7 bases from J, the junction kept 4 bases outside the gene matches. The CDR3: CASSGRQGANEQFF. Here the CDR3 DNA reads TGTGCCAGCAGTGGTCGACAGGGGGCTAATGAGCAGTTCTTC.

In its sample, this clone is medium-sized (0.01 to 0.1%). The CDR3 DNA is TGCGCCAGCAGCCAAGGTCAGGGTTCCTACGAGCAGTACTTC. Protein: CASSQGQGSYEQYF. The chain has TRBV4-3 and TRBJ2-7; perhaps TRBD1 as D (5 bases). The CDR3 covers 14 residues. V lost 1 base, J lost 1 base, and 8 bases lay in between. Germline V gene lookup returns CDR1 LGHNA and CDR2 YSLEER.

The chain uses TRBV27 and TRBJ2-7; tentatively, D is TRBD2 (6 bases). Trimming removed 5 bases from V and 2 bases from J, with 16 bases in between. The CDR3 totals 15 residues. Looked up from germline, CDR1 is MNHEY and CDR2 is SMNVEV (reference sequence). Here the CDR3 DNA reads TGTGCCAGCAGTCATAAGCGGGCCTCAACCTACGAGCAGTACTTC. Translated: CASSHKRASTYEQYF.

The CDR3 loop is CASRKELAGLIPSRSYNEQFF. CDR3 nucleotides: TGTGCCAGCAGAAAAGAACTAGCGGGATTAATCCCGTCGAGGTCCTACAATGAGCAGTTCTTC. This chain connects TRBV2 to TRBJ2-1; 10 bases match TRBD2. The CDR3 length is 21 residues. Germline loops: CDR1 SNHLY, CDR2 FYNNEI. V lost 6 bases, J lost 1 base, and 21 bases stayed unmatched.

The chain has TRBV25-1 and TRBJ2-1; tentative D call: TRBD2 (5 bases). This CDR3 spans 16 amino acids. The germline gives CDR1 MGHDK, CDR2 SYGVNS. V shed 6 bases and J shed 8 bases, with 23 bases lying between them. The CDR3 is CASRGREGSVWDEQFF. The CDR3 DNA reads TGTGCCAGCAGGGGTAGAGAGGGCTCGGTATGGGATGAGCAGTTCTTC.

The rearrangement joins TRBV27 to TRBJ2-7; TRBD2 agrees at 8 bases. Per the germline V gene, CDR1 is MNHEY and CDR2 is SMNVEV (reference sequence). V shed 5 bases, J shed 3 bases, and the junction held 9 bases outside the gene matches. The CDR3 loop spans 15 amino acids. The CDR3 sequence is CASSRRIAGIYEQYF. For the CDR3, the DNA is TGTGCCAGCAGTCGGAGAATAGCGGGAATCTACGAGCAGTACTTC.

This clone was picked up a small number of times. The chain has TRBV7-2 and TRBJ2-1; 10 bases line up with TRBD2. The trim removed 4 bases at V and 7 bases at J, leaving 10 bases unmatched. This CDR3 is built from 16 residues. Germline values: CDR1 SGHTA, CDR2 FQGNSA. Written as DNA, the CDR3 is TGTGCCAGCAGCTCCCGTACTAGCGGGATACGGAATGAGCAGTTCTTC. Translation: CASSSRTSGIRNEQFF.

This clone was found once. The chain joins TRBV29-1 to TRBJ2-3, with 10 bases matching TRBD2. The V gene's germline CDR1 is SQVTM and CDR2 ANQGSEA. The J segment lost 1 base and the V segment lost 7 bases, leaving 2 bases of the junction unmatched. The CDR3 covers 13 residues. CDR3 DNA sequence: TGCAGCGCAAGCGGGAGGGGCACAGATACGCAGTATTTT. It yields the protein CSASGRGTDTQYF.

J is TRBJ1-4 and V is TRBV5-4, with unresolved D. Germline V lookup: CDR1 SGHNT, CDR2 YYREEE (reference sequence). V lost 5 bases and J lost 8, with 13 bases in between. This CDR3 spans 13 amino acids. CDR3 nucleotides: TGTGCCAGCAGTGGTTTCGCGGAGGAAAAACTGTTTTTT. This gives the protein CASSGFAEEKLFF. Supplemented by reference TRBV5-4 and TRBJ1-4, the full variable domain reads ETGVTQSPTHLIKTRGQQVTLRCSSQSGHNTVSWYQQALGQGPQFIFQYYREEENGRGNFPPRFSGLQFPNYSSELNVNALELDDSALYLCASSGFAEEKLFFGSGTQLSVL.

The rearrangement links TRBV6-4 to TRBJ2-1; 12 positions match TRBD2. CDR1 and CDR2 (germline): MRHNA, SNTAGT. This CDR3 has 16 residues. Unmatched junction bases numbered 9, after V lost 4 bases and J lost 8 bases. The CDR3 protein is CASSAATSGSNDEQFF. CDR3 DNA sequence: TGTGCCAGCAGTGCCGCGACTAGCGGGAGTAACGATGAGCAGTTCTTC.

The V gene is TRBV6-1, the J gene TRBJ1-6; tentative D call: TRBD1 (5 bases). CDR1 is MNHNS and CDR2 is SASEGT in the germline V gene. The germline V and J ends were trimmed by 5 bases and 7 bases, with 9 bases remaining between them. CDR3 length: 13 residues. CDR3 DNA: TGTGCCAGCAGTTCCAGGGTGAATTCACCCCTCCACTTT. Protein: CASSSRVNSPLHF.

This chain connects TRBV19 to TRBJ1-1; D ambiguous. There are 13 residues in the CDR3. The germline V gene encodes CDR1 LNHDA and CDR2 SQIVND (reference sequence). Trimming shortened V by 6 bases and J by 4 bases, and 12 bases separated the two germline ends. The DNA of the CDR3 is TGTGCCAGTAGCCCACGAGCGACCACTGAAGCTTTCTTT. Its translation: CASSPRATTEAFF.

V gene TRBV5-4 combines with J gene TRBJ1-1; no clear D gene. Trimming took 0 bases from V and 4 from J, leaving 13 bases between them. Germline lookup yields CDR1 SGHNT and CDR2 YYREEE (reference sequence). This CDR3 region has 15 residues. In nucleotides, the CDR3 is TGTGCCAGCAGCTTGGAGGGAGGGAGGGCCACTGAAGCTTTCTTT. Residues: CASSLEGGRATEAFF.

This chain uses TRBV14 with TRBJ1-3; D unresolved. The CDR3 totals 14 residues. The V end was cut by 5 bases, the J end by 1 base, with 9 bases between. Germline V gene sequence: CDR1 SGHDN, CDR2 FVKESK. CDR3 nucleotide sequence: TGTGCCAGCAGCTCTAGAAATTCTGGAAACACCATATATTTT. It codes for CASSSRNSGNTIYF. The full variable domain, rest sourced from reference TRBV14 and TRBJ1-3, is EAGVTQFPSHSVIEKGQTVTLRCDPISGHDNLYWYRRVMGKEIKFLLHFVKESKQDESGMPNNRFLAERTGGTYSTLKVQPAELEDSGVYFCASSSRNSGNTIYFGEGSWLTVV.

The chain employs TRBV9 and TRBJ2-5, with 10 positions matching TRBD1. Germline lookup yields CDR1 SGDLS and CDR2 YYNGEE. CDR3 length equals 19 residues. The J segment lost 4 bases and the V segment lost 0 bases, leaving 15 bases of the junction unmatched. In DNA form, the CDR3 reads TGTGCCAGCAGCGTAGTGGGGACAGGGGCTTCCTTTGGGAGAGAGACCCAGTACTTC. Translating it yields CASSVVGTGASFGRETQYF.

The V gene is TRBV11-2, the J gene TRBJ2-1, with TRBD1 matching over 9 bases. The V gene end was trimmed by 1 base and the J gene end by 4 bases; junction bases not matched to a gene: 5. The V gene's germline CDR1 is SGHAT and CDR2 FQNNGV. This CDR3 is 16 amino acids long. This CDR3 reads CASSLGPGTGYNEQFF. For the CDR3, the DNA is TGTGCCAGCAGCTTAGGTCCCGGGACAGGGTACAATGAGCAGTTCTTC. The whole variable domain, remainder taken from reference TRBV11-2 and TRBJ2-1, is EAGVAQSPRYKIIEKRQSVAFWCNPISGHATLYWYQQILGQGPKLLIQFQNNGVVDDSQLPKDRFSAERLKGVDSTLKIQPAKLEDSAVYLCASSLGPGTGYNEQFFGPGTRLTVL.

The chain combines TRBV5-5 with TRBJ2-1; 7 bases fit TRBD2. J gave up 6 bases and V 1 base, and 7 bases lay outside the gene matches. The CDR3 is made up of 15 amino acids. Germline CDR1 SGHKS, CDR2 YYEKEE (reference sequence). The CDR3 spells CASSLIAGAGNEQFF. The CDR3 nucleotides are TGTGCCAGCAGCTTGATCGCGGGAGCGGGCAATGAGCAGTTCTTC.

J is TRBJ2-2 and V is TRBV23-1; D possibly corresponds to TRBD1 (6 bases). TRBV23-1 is reported as an ORF; its role is uncertain. The CDR3 contains 20 residues. The V and J ends lost 0 bases and 2 bases respectively, with 22 bases between them. Here the CDR3 DNA reads TGCGCCAGCAGTCAATCGAGGACGCCAGGGGACCCCTTTAACACCGGGGAGCTGTTTTTT. Amino acids: CASSQSRTPGDPFNTGELFF.

The chain combines TRBV7-8 with TRBJ1-2; 10 bases map to TRBD1. Trimming at V came to 1 base and at J to 8 bases, leaving 4 bases not matched to a gene. This CDR3 contains 14 residues. The germline V gene encodes CDR1 SGHVS and CDR2 FQNEAQ. CDR3 sequence reads: CASSLEGQGVGYTF. CDR3 coding DNA: TGTGCCAGCAGCTTAGAAGGACAGGGGGTCGGCTACACCTTC.

The V and J genes are TRBV7-9 and TRBJ1-2; D possibly corresponds to TRBD1 (6 bases). Germline V lookup: CDR1 SEHNR, CDR2 FQNEAQ (reference sequence). CDR3 length: 15 residues. The V end was cut by 5 bases, the J end by 4 bases, with 17 bases between. In nucleotides, the CDR3 is TGTGCCAGCAGCCCCTCCTCGGGGGGCAGCTATGGCTACACCTTC. Encoded protein: CASSPSSGGSYGYTF.

V and J are TRBV28 and TRBJ2-3, with 11 bases that match TRBD1. Trimming took 5 bases from V and 3 from J; bases not matched to a gene: 10. The CDR3 extends over 17 amino acids. Germline values: CDR1 MDHEN, CDR2 SYDVKM. The CDR3 sequence: CASSLPSGTGGTDTQYF. CDR3 nucleotide sequence: TGTGCCAGCAGTCTCCCTTCCGGGACAGGGGGGACAGATACGCAGTATTTT.